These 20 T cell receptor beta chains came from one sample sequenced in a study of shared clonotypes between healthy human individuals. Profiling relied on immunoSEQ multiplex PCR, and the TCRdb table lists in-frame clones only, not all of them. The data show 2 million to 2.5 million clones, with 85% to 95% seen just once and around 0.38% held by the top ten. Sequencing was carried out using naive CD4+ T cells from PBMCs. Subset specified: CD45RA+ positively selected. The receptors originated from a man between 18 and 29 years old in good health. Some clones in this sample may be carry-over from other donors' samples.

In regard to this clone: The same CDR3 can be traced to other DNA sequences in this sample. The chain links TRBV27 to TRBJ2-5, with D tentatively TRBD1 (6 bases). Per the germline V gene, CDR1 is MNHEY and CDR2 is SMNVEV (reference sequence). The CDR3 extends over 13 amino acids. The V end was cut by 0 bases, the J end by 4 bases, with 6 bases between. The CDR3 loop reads CASSLSRGETQYF. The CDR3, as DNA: TGTGCCAGCAGTTTATCCAGGGGAGAGACCCAGTACTTC.

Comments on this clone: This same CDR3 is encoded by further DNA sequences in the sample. CDR3 sequence: CASSVGLAGLQETQYF. DNA of the CDR3: TGTGCCAGCAGCGTCGGACTAGCGGGACTCCAAGAGACCCAGTACTTC. The V and J genes are TRBV9 and TRBJ2-5; 12 positions agree with TRBD2. Trimming took 2 bases from V and 1 from J; bases not matched to a gene: 3. The CDR3 contains 16 residues. Germline V gene data show CDR1 as SGDLS and CDR2 as YYNGEE.

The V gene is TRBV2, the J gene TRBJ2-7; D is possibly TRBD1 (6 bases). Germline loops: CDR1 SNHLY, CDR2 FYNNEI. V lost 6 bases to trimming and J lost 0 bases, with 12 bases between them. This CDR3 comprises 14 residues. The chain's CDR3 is CASRNTGSSYEQYF. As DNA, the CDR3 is TGTGCCAGCAGAAACACAGGGAGCTCCTACGAGCAGTACTTC.

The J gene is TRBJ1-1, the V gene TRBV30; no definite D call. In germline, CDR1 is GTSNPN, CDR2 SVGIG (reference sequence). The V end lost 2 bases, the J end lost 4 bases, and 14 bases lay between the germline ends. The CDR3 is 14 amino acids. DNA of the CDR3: TGTGCCTGGAGTAAAGATCAAGGAGGCACTGAAGCTTTCTTT. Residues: CAWSKDQGGTEAFF.

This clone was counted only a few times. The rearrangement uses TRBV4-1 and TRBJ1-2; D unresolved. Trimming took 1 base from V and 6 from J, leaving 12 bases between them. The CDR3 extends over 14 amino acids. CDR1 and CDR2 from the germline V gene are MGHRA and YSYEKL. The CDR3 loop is CASSQVTAADGYTF. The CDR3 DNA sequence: TGCGCCAGCAGCCAAGTAACGGCCGCCGATGGCTACACCTTC.

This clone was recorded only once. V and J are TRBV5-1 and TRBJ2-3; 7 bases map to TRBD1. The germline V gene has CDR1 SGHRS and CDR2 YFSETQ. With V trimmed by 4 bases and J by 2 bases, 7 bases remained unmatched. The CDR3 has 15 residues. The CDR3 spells CASSPDRTSTDTQYF. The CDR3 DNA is TGCGCCAGCAGCCCGGACAGGACGTCCACAGATACGCAGTATTTT.

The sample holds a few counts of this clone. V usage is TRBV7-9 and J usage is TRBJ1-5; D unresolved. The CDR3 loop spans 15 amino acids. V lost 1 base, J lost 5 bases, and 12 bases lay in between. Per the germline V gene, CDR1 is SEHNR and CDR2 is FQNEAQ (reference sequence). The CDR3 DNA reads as TGTGCCAGCAGCTTAGGGATAGGGTCCGATCAGCCCCAGCATTTT. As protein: CASSLGIGSDQPQHF. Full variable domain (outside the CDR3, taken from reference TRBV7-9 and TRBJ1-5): DTGVSQNPRHKITKRGQNVTFRCDPISEHNRLYWYRQTLGQGPEFLTYFQNEAQLEKSRLLSDRFSAERPKGSFSTLEIQRTEQGDSAMYLCASSLGIGSDQPQHFGDGTRLSIL.

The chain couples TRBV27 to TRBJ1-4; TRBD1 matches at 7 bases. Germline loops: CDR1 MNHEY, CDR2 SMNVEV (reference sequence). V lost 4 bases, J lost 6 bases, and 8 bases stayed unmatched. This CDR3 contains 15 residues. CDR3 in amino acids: CASSSRGDKDEKLFF. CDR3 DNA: TGTGCCAGCAGTTCCAGGGGGGATAAGGATGAAAAACTGTTTTTT.

CDR3 coding DNA: TGCGCCAGCAGCCAAGGATTTTGGCAGGGGACGCCGGGGTCGATGAACACTGAAGCTTTCTTT. Amino acid sequence: CASSQGFWQGTPGSMNTEAFF. The chain employs TRBV4-1 and TRBJ1-1, with D perhaps matching TRBD1 (6 bases). Looked up from germline, CDR1 is MGHRA and CDR2 is YSYEKL. Trimming stripped 1 base from V and 0 bases from J, with 27 bases between. The CDR3 loop spans 21 amino acids.

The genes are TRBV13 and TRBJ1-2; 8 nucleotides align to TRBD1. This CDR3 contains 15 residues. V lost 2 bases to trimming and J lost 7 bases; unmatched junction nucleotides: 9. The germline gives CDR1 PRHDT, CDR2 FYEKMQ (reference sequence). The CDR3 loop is CASSLRTGPASGYTF. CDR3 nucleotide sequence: TGTGCCAGCAGCTTAAGGACAGGGCCGGCTAGTGGCTACACCTTC.

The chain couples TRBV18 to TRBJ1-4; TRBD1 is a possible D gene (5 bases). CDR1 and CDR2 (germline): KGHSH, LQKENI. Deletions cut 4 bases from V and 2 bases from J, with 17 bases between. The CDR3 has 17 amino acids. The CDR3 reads CASSLLGPPGTNEKLFF. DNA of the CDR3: TGTGCCAGCTCACTACTGGGGCCCCCAGGCACTAATGAAAAACTGTTTTTT.

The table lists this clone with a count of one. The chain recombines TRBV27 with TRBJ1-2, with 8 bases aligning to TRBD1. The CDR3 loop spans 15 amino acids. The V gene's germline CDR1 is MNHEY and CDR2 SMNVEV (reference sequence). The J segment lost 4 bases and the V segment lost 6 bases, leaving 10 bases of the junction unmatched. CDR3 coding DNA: TGTGCCAGCAGAGCAAACGGACAGGGCGGCTATGGCTACACCTTC. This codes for CASRANGQGGYGYTF.

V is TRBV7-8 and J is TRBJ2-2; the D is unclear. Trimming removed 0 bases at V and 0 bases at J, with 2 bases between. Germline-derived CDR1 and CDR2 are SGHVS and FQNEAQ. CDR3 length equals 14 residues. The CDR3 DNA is TGTGCCAGCAGCTTAGCACCGAACACCGGGGAGCTGTTTTTT. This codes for CASSLAPNTGELFF.

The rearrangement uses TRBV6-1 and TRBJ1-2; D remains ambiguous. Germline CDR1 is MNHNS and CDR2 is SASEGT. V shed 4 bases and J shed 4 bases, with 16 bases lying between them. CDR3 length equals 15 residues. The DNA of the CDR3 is TGTGCCAGCAGTGCTAAGGCCCCTGTGAGCTATGGCTACACCTTC. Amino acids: CASSAKAPVSYGYTF.

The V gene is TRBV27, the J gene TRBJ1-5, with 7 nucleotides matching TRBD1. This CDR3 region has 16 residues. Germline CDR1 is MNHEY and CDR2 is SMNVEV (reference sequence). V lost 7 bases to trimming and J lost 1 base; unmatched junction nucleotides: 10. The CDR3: CASMAQGRGSNQPQHF. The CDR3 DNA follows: TGTGCCAGCATGGCACAGGGGAGAGGAAGCAATCAGCCCCAGCATTTT.

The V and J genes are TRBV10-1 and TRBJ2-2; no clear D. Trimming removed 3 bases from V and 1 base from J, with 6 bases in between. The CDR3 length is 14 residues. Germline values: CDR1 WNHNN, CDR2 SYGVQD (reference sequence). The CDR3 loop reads CASSDDWNTGELFF. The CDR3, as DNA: TGCGCCAGCAGTGACGACTGGAACACCGGGGAGCTGTTTTTT.

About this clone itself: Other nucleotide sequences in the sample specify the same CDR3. The CDR3: CASSVGGNTEAFF. For the CDR3, the DNA is TGTGCCAGCAGTGTAGGTGGGAACACTGAAGCTTTCTTT. This chain joins TRBV6-1 and TRBJ1-1; D is uncertain. The CDR3 loop spans 13 amino acids. CDR1 MNHNS and CDR2 SASEGT come from the germline V gene. V lost 4 bases and J lost 1, with 7 bases in between.

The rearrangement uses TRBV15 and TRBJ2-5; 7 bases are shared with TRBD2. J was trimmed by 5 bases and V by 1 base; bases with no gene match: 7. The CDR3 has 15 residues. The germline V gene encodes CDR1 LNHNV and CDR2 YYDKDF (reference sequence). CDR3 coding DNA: TGTGCCACCAGCAGAGGCGGGAGTGGGGAGGAGACCCAGTACTTC. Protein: CATSRGGSGEETQYF. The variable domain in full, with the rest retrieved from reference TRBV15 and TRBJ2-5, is DAMVIQNPRYQVTQFGKPVTLSCSQTLNHNVMYWYQQKSSQAPKLLFHYYDKDFNNEADTPDNFQSRRPNTSFCFLDIRSPGLGDTAMYLCATSRGGSGEETQYFGPGTRLLVL.

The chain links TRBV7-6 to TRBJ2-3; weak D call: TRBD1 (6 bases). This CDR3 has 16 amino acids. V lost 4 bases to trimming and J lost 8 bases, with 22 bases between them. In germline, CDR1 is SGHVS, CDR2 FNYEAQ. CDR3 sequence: CASSSPGTGTPGTQYF. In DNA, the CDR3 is TGTGCCAGCAGCTCCCCGGGTACGGGGACACCGGGTACGCAGTATTTT.

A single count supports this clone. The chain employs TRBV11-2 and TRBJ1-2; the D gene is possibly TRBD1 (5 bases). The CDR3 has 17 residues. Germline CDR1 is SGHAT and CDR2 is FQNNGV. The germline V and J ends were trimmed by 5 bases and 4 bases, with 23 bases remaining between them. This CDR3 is CASSLSVGERGIYGYTF. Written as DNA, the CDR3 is TGTGCCAGCAGCCTATCCGTCGGGGAGAGGGGAATCTATGGCTACACCTTC.